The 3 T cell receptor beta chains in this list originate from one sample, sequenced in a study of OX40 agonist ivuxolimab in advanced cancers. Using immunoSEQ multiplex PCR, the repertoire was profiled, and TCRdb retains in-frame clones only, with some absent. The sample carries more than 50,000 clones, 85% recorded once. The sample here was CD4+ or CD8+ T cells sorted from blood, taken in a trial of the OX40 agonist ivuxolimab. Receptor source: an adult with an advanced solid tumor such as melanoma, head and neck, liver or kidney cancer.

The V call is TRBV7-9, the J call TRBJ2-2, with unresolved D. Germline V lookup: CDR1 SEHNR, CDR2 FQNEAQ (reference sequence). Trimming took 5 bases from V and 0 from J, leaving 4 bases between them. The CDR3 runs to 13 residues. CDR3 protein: CASSRSNTGELFF. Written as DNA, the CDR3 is TGTGCCAGCAGCAGGTCGAACACCGGGGAGCTGTTTTTT.

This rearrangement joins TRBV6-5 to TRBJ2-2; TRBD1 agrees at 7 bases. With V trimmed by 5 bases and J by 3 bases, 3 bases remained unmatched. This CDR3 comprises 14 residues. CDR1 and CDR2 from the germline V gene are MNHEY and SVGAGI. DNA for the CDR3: TGTGCCAGCAGTATCCAGGGGGACACCGGGGAGCTGTTTTTT. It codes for CASSIQGDTGELFF.

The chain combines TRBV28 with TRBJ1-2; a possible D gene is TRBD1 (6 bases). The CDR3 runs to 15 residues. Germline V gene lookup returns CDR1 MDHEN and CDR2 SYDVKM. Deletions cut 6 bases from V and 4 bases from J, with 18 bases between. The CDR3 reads CASSLFRGKSYGYTF. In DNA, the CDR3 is TGTGCCAGCAGCCTCTTCAGGGGAAAGAGCTATGGCTACACCTTC.